This T cell receptor (beta chain) was identified during a study of high-grade serous ovarian cancer treatment subgroups. Trimming took 4 bases from V and 5 from J, leaving 15 bases between them. The CDR3 is 14 residues long. Germline CDR1 and CDR2: SGHAT and FQNNGV. Tumor samples were obtained before definitive surgery or chemotherapy. Assay used: immunoSEQ multiplex PCR; TCRdb lists only in-frame clones, some missing. The sample shows 11,000 or so clones, 80% to 85% of them seen only once. This sequence was found in a human donor with high-grade serous ovarian cancer. Sequencing was carried out using tumor tissue. The chain uses TRBV11-2 and TRBJ2-7; no clear D. CDR3 in DNA: TGTGCCAGCAGCTCCCCCCTTGTGCGGCACGAGCAGTACTTC. The encoded protein is CASSSPLVRHEQYF.